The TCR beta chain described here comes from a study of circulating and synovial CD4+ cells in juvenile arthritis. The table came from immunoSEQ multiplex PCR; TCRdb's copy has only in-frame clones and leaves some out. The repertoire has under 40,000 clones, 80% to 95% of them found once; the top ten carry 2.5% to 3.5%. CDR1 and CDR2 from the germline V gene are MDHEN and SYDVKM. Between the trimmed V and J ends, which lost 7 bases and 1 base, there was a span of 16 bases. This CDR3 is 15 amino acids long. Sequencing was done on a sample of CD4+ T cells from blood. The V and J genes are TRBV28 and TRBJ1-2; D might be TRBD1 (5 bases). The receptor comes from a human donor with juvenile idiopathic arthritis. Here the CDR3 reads CASNGWRGVNYGYTF. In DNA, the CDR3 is TGTGCCAGCAATGGTTGGAGGGGCGTTAACTATGGCTACACCTTC.